This T cell receptor beta chain is drawn from a study of T-cell reconstitution after alpha-beta-depleted transplantation in children. For TCRbeta, the library was prepared with unique molecular identifiers. TCRdb used MiXCR to reprocess the PCR reads, holding one entry per CDR3 protein. The sample has roughly 340,000 distinct CDR3 sequences; 15% to 20% are singletons. This CDR3 comprises 14 residues. J lost 6 bases, V lost 7 bases, and 13 bases had no gene match. In germline, CDR1 is DFQATT, CDR2 SNEGSKA (reference sequence). This clonotype turned up a few times. Its antigen is unknown. Study-wide results and limits: About two months after transplant, alpha-beta T cells reportedly came from several hundred expanded graft clones.

This clonotype originated in a male patient between 2 and 10 years old who had a stem cell transplant for acute lymphoblastic leukemia, so the T cells may come from the graft donor. The chain is built from TRBV20-1 and TRBJ2-7; 9 bases align to TRBD1. The sample was PBMCs, mostly from graft donor cells, taken 360 days after TCRalphabeta/CD19-depleted stem cell transplant. CDR3 sequence: CSGSTGTGSSEQYF. In DNA, the CDR3 is TGCAGTGGATCAACCGGGACAGGGTCTTCCGAGCAGTACTTC.